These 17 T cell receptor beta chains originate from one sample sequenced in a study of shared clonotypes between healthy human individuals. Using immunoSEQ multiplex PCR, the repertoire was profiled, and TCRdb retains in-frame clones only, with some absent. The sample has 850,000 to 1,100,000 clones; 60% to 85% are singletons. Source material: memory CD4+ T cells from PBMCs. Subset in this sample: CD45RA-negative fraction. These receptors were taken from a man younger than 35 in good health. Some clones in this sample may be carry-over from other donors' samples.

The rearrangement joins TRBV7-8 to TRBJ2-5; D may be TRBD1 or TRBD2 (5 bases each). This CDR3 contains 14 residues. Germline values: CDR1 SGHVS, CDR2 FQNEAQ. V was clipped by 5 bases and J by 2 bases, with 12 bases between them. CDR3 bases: TGTGCCAGCAGCCCGGGGCAACAGCAAGAGACCCAGTACTTC. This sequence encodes CASSPGQQQETQYF.

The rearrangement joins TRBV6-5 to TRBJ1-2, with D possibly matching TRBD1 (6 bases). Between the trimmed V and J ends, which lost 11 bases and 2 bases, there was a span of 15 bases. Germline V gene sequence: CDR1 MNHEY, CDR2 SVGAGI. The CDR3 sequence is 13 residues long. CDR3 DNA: TGTGCCTCTAGGGGGGGCGAAAACTATGGCTACACCTTC. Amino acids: CASRGGENYGYTF.

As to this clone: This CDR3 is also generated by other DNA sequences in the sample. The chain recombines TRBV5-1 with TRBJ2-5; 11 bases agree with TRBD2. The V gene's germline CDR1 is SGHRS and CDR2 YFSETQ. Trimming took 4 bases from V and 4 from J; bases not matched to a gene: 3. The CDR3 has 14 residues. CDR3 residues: CASSPGLAGETQYF. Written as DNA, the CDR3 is TGCGCCAGCAGCCCTGGACTAGCGGGAGAGACCCAGTACTTC.

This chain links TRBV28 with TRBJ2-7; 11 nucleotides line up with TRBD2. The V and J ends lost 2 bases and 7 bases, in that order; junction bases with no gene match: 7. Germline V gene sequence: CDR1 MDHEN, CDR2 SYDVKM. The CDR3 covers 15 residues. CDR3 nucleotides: TGTGCCAGCAGTTTACAAGTAGCGGGAGGGGAAGAGCAGTACTTC. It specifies CASSLQVAGGEEQYF. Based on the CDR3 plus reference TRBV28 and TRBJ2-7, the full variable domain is DVKVTQSSRYLVKRTGEKVFLECVQDMDHENMFWYRQDPGLGLRLIYFSYDVKMKEKGDIPEGYSVSREKKERFSLILESASTNQTSMYLCASSLQVAGGEEQYFGPGTRLTVT.

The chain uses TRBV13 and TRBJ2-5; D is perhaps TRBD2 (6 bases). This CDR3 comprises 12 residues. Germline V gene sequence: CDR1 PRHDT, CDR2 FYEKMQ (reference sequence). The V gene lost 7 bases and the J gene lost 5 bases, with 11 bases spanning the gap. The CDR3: CASTRGNETQYF. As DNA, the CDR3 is TGTGCCAGCACTCGCGGGAATGAGACCCAGTACTTC.

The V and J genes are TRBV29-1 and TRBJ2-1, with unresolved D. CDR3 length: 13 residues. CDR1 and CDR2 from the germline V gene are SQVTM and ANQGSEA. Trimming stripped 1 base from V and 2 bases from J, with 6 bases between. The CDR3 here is CSVEADPYNEQFF. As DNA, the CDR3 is TGCAGCGTTGAAGCGGACCCCTACAATGAGCAGTTCTTC.

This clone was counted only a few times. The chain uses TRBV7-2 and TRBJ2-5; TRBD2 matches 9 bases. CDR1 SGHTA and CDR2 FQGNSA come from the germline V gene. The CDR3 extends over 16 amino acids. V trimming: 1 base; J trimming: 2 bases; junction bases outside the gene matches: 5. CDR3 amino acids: CASSLGPSGVQETQYF. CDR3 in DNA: TGTGCCAGCAGCTTAGGGCCTAGCGGGGTACAAGAGACCCAGTACTTC. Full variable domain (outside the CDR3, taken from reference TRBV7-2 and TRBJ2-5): GAGVSQSPSNKVTEKGKDVELRCDPISGHTALYWYRQSLGQGLEFLIYFQGNSAPDKSGLPSDRFSAERTGGSVSTLTIQRTQQEDSAVYLCASSLGPSGVQETQYFGPGTRLLVL.

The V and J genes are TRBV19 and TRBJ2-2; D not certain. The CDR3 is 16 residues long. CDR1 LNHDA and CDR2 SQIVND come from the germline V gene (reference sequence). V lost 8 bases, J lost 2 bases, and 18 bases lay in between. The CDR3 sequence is CASLPQDSRNTGELFF. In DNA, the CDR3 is TGTGCCAGTTTACCTCAAGACTCACGAAACACCGGGGAGCTGTTTTTT.

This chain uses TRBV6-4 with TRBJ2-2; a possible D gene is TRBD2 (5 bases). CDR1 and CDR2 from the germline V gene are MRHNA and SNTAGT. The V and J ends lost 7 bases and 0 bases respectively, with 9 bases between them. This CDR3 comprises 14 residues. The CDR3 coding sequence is TGTGCCAGCAAGAGGGAACCGAACACCGGGGAGCTGTTTTTT. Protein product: CASKREPNTGELFF.

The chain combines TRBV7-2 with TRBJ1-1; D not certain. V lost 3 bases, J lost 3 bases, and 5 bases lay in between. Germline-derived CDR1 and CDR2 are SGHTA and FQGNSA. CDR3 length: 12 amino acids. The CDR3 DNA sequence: TGTGCCAGCAGCTTTACGTACACTGAAGCTTTCTTT. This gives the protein CASSFTYTEAFF.

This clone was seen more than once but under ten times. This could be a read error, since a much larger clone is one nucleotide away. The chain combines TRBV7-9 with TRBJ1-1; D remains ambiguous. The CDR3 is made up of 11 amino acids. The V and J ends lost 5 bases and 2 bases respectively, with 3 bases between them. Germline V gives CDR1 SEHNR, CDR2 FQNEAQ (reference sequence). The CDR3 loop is CASSQNTEAFF. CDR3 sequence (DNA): TGTGCCAGCAGCCAAAACACTGAAGCTTTCTTT.

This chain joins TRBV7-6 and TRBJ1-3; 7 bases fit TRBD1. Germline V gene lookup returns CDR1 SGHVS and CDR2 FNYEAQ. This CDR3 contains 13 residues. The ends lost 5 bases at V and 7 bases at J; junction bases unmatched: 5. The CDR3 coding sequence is TGTGCCAGCAGCCCGACAGGGTTCAACACCATATATTTT. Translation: CASSPTGFNTIYF.

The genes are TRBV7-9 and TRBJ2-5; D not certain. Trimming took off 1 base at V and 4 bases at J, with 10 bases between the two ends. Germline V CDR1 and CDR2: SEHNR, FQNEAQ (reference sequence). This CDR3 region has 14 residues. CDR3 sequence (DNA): TGTGCCAGCAGCTTAGTGATGGTGGGAGAGACCCAGTACTTC. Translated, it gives CASSLVMVGETQYF.

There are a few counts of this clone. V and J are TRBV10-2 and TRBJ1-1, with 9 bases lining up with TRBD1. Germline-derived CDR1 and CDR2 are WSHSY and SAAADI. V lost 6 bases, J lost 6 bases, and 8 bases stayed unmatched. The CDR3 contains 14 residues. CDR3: CASRTAGQGSEAFF. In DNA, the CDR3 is TGCGCCAGCAGAACTGCGGGACAGGGCTCTGAAGCTTTCTTT.

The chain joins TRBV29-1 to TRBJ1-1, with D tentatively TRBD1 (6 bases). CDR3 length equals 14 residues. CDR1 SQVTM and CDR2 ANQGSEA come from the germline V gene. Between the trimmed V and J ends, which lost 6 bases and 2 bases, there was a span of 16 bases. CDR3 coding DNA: TGCAGCGTCCAAGGCCGGGACACCAACACTGAAGCTTTCTTT. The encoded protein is CSVQGRDTNTEAFF.

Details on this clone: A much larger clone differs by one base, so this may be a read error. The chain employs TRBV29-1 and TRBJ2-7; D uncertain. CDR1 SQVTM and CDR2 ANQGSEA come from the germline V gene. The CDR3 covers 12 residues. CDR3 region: CGVAAHGYEQYF. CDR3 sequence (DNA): TGCGGCGTTGCGGCCCACGGTTACGAGCAGTACTTC.

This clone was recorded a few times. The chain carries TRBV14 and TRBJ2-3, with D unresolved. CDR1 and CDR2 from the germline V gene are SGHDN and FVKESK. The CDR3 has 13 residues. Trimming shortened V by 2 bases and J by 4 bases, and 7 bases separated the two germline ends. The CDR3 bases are TGTGCCAGCAGCCAACGCCCGGCAGATACGCAGTATTTT. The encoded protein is CASSQRPADTQYF.